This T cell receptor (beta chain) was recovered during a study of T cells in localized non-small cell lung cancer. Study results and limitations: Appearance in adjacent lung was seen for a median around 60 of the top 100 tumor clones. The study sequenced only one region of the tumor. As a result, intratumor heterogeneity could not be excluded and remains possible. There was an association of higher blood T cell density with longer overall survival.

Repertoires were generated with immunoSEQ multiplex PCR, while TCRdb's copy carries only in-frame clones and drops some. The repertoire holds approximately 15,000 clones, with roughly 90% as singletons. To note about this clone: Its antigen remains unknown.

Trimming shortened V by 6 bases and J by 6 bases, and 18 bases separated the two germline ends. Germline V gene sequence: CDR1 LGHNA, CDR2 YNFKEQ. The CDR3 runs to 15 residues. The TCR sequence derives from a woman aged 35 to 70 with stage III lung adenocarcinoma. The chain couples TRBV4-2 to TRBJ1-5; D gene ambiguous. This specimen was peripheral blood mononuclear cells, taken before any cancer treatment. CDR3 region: CASSPLDSGGQPQHF. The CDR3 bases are TGTGCCAGCAGTCCTTTGGACTCTGGCGGTCAGCCCCAGCATTTT.